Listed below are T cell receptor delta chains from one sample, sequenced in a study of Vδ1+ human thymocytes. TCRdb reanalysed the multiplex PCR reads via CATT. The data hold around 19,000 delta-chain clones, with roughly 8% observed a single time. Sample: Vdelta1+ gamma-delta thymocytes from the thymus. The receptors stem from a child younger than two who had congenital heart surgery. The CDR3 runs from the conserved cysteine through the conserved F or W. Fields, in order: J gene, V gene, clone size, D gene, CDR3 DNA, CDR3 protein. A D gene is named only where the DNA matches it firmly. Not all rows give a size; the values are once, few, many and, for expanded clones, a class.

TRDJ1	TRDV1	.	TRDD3	TGTGCTCTTGGAACCGGGGAAGGCATGGATGTTTCCTATTTGGGGATACTTGGCAAACTCATCTTT	CALGTGEGMDVSYLGILGKLIF
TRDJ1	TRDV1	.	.	TGTGCTCTTGGGGAACTAGGGCTAGGTACTCACAATTTGGCCGATAAACTCATCTTT	CALGELGLGTHNLADKLIF
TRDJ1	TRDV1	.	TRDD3	TGTGCTCTTGGGCCGCCACCGAACCTTCCCCGTACTGGGGGCCGTTACACCGATAAACTCATCTTT	CALGPPPNLPRTGGRYTDKLIF
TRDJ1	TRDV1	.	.	TGTGCTCTTGGGCCGCCTTCCTGGGGTCCAACCGATAAACTCATCTTT	CALGPPSWGPTDKLIF
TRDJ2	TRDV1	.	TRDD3	TGTGCTCTTGGCGAACTTCGGACTGGGGGATACCCTTTGACAGCACAACTCTTCTTT	CALGELRTGGYPLTAQLFF
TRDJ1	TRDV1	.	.	TGTGCTCTTGCCGATACTGGGACCTCGTGGGGGTTCATCTTT	CALADTGTSWGFIF
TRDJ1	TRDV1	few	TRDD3	TGTGCTCTTGGGGAACTAGGCCTGAGGGCATTCCTGGGGGATACCGATAAACTCATCTTT	CALGELGLRAFLGDTDKLIF
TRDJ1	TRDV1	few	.	TGTGCTCTTGGGGAACCACCCCCCCTTGCTCCCACCGATAAACTCATCTTT	CALGEPPPLAPTDKLIF
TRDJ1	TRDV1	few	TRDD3	TGTGCTCTTTCGCCCTGGGGGATACGCGACGATAAACTCATCTTT	CALSPWGIRDDKLIF
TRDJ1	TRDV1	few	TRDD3	TGTGCTCTTGGGCCCCCCACCTGGGGGATACGAGGGGGTACCGATAAACTCATCTTT	CALGPPTWGIRGGTDKLIF
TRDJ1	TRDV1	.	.	TGTGCTCTTGGGGAACGATTCGATAAACTCATCTTT	CALGERFDKLIF
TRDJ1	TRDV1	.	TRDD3	TGTGCTCTTGGGGAACCGCGTCCTGGGGATACACGGCTTAAACTCATCTTT	CALGEPRPGDTRLKLIF